The rows below give T cell receptor beta chains drawn from one sample of a study of T-cell memory formation after mild COVID-19. TCRdb reprocessed the 5' RACE reads via MiXCR and lists one record per CDR3 protein. This table has 150,000 to 200,000 distinct CDR3 sequences, 10% to 15% appearing once. Sequenced material: PBMCs or a T cell subset sorted from them (not recorded which). These receptors originate from a man aged 18 to 35 who had mild COVID-19 (a few samples of this study predate the infection). Cell type and time point are not known. Both conserved end residues are part of each CDR3. D genes are given only for firm matches. Clone sizes are given selectively: once, few, many, or a class where the clone is expanded.

- | TRBJ2-5 | TRBV3-1 | - | TGTGCCAGCAGCCACCCTGGGGAGCAAGAGACCCAGTACTTC | CASSHPGEQETQYF
TRBD1 | TRBJ1-5 | TRBV20-1 | few | TGCAGTGCCCTCAGGGGGGCGAATCAGCCCCAGCATTTT | CSALRGANQPQHF
- | TRBJ1-2 | TRBV6-1 | - | TGTGCCAGCAGTGGGGCCAACCATGGCTACACCTTC | CASSGANHGYTF
TRBD2 | TRBJ2-7 | TRBV18 | - | TGTGCCAGCTCACCACCGGGACTAGCGTCCTACGAGCAGTACTTC | CASSPPGLASYEQYF
- | TRBJ2-3 | TRBV7-2 | few | TGTGCCAGCAGGCCTCGCGGCGCAGGAGCAATCACAGATACGCAGTATTTT | CASRPRGAGAITDTQYF
- | TRBJ1-2 | TRBV3-1 | few | TGTGCCAGCAGCCAAGAATGGGACGCAAGGGGTGGCTACACCTTC | CASSQEWDARGGYTF
- | TRBJ2-7 | TRBV29-1 | - | TGCAGCGTTGTGGCGACAGGCCGCTACGAGCAGTACTTC | CSVVATGRYEQYF
- | TRBJ1-5 | TRBV6-2/TRBV6-3 | - | TGTGCCAGCACGGACTGGGGCGATCAGCCCCAGCATTTT | CASTDWGDQPQHF
TRBD1 | TRBJ2-4 | TRBV4-1 | - | TGCGCCAGCAGCTCAACCTGGACAACAGGGGCAGGGGTGATTCAGTACTTC | CASSSTWTTGAGVIQYF
- | TRBJ2-6 | TRBV7-8 | - | TGTGCCAGCAGTCATTACAGGATTAGCTCTGGGGCCAACGTCCTGACTTTC | CASSHYRISSGANVLTF
- | TRBJ2-3 | TRBV5-3 | - | TGTGCCAGAAGCTTCCCTAGCTTAGGTACAGATACGCAGTATTTT | CARSFPSLGTDTQYF
TRBD1 | TRBJ2-7 | TRBV30 | few | TGTGCCGGGACAAGAGGGACAGTCCTCTCCTACGAGCAGTACTTC | CAGTRGTVLSYEQYF
TRBD2 | TRBJ2-5 | TRBV5-4 | few | TGTGCCAGCAGCTTGATTGAAGCGGGGTTTCAAGAGACCCAGTACTTC | CASSLIEAGFQETQYF
- | TRBJ1-1 | TRBV7-3 | few | TGTGCCAGCAGCTTAACGCGGGAACGGGGAATCGGCACTGAAGCTTTCTTT | CASSLTRERGIGTEAFF
TRBD1 | TRBJ2-2 | TRBV25-1 | few | TGTGCCAGCACCACAGGGGGAAGCACCGGGGAGCTGTTTTTT | CASTTGGSTGELFF
TRBD1 | TRBJ2-3 | TRBV9 | - | TGTGCCAGCAGCCCTGAGGGGGCTGCAACGCAGTATTTT | CASSPEGAATQYF
- | TRBJ2-2 | TRBV4-3 | - | TGCGCCAGCAGCTGGGAGGGGGGCGCAACCACCGGGGAGCTGTTTTTT | CASSWEGGATTGELFF
- | TRBJ1-1 | TRBV6-1 | few | TGTGCCAGCAGTGAACATCCTCCGGGATTGAACACTGAAGCTTTCTTT | CASSEHPPGLNTEAFF
- | TRBJ1-2 | TRBV20-1 | - | TGCAGTGCTGTAAACAATAACTATGGCTACACCTTC | CSAVNNNYGYTF
- | TRBJ2-3 | TRBV6-2/TRBV6-3 | - | TGTGCCAGCATCAACGGAGATACGCAGTATTTT | CASINGDTQYF
TRBD2 | TRBJ2-4 | TRBV2 | - | TGTGCCAGCGCCGGGGGGAGTACCAAAAACATTCAGTACTTC | CASAGGSTKNIQYF
TRBD2 | TRBJ2-1 | TRBV6-6 | once | TGTGCCAGCAGTGGAACAGGACTAGCGCTTGACAATGAGCAGTTCTTC | CASSGTGLALDNEQFF
TRBD1 | TRBJ1-1 | TRBV6-6 | few | TGTGCCAGCAGCCTCCCGACAGGGGCCGCCCGGGCTTTCTTT | CASSLPTGAARAFF
- | TRBJ1-3 | TRBV10-3 | few | TGTGCCATCAGTGATCCCGACATATCTGGAAACACCATATATTTT | CAISDPDISGNTIYF
TRBD1 | TRBJ2-7 | TRBV7-2 | many | TGTGCCAGCAGCTCCGGACAGGGGGAGACCGAGCAGTACTTC | CASSSGQGETEQYF
- | TRBJ1-5 | TRBV5-1 | few | TGCGCCAGCAGCTTGGAACACAATCAGCCCCAGCATTTT | CASSLEHNQPQHF
TRBD1 | TRBJ2-5 | TRBV7-2 | many | TGTGCCAGCAGCATAAACAGGGGGCAGGAGACCCAGTACTTC | CASSINRGQETQYF
- | TRBJ2-2 | TRBV28 | - | TGTGCCAGCAGTTTAATAGCCGCCGGGGAGCTGTTTTTT | CASSLIAAGELFF
- | TRBJ1-1 | TRBV5-1 | - | TGCGCCAGCAGCCAGGGAACGGTGAACACTGAAGCTTTCTTT | CASSQGTVNTEAFF
- | TRBJ1-1 | TRBV7-9 | few | TGTGCCAGCAGCCGAGGGGTCGAAGCTTTCTTT | CASSRGVEAFF
TRBD2 | TRBJ2-3 | TRBV6-5 | - | TGTGCCAGCAGACTAGCGGGGGGGCGTGATACGCAGTATTTT | CASRLAGGRDTQYF
- | TRBJ2-3 | TRBV5-5 | - | TGTGCCAGCAGCCCGCCCGGACTCCAACTGGGCTCCGGGGGTACGCAGTATTTT | CASSPPGLQLGSGGTQYF
TRBD1 | TRBJ1-2 | TRBV11-2 | - | TGTGCCAGCAGCTCTCAGGGGACAGGGGACTATGGCTACACCTTC | CASSSQGTGDYGYTF
TRBD2 | TRBJ2-3 | TRBV7-2 | few | TGTGCCAGCAGCCCTCATGCGGGGGCAGATACGCAGTATTTT | CASSPHAGADTQYF
- | TRBJ2-7 | TRBV7-2 | few | TGTGCCAGCAGATCCGGGGTGAAGGCCTACGAGCAGTACTTC | CASRSGVKAYEQYF
- | TRBJ1-2 | TRBV5-4 | few | TGTGCCAGCAGCTCCCCAAACCGGGAGCTCTATGGCTACACCTTC | CASSSPNRELYGYTF
- | TRBJ2-3 | TRBV6-5 | - | TGTGCCAGCAGGACGAACACAGATACGCAGTATTTT | CASRTNTDTQYF
- | TRBJ1-2 | TRBV5-4 | few | TGTGCCAGCAGCCCCACCGGACAGAACTATGGCTACACCTTC | CASSPTGQNYGYTF
- | TRBJ2-5 | TRBV6-5 | - | TGTGCCAGCAGAGCAGACGGACGGGAGACCCAGTACTTC | CASRADGRETQYF
- | TRBJ1-2 | TRBV7-9 | few | TGTGCCAGCAGTTTAAATTCCCCTTATGGCTACACCTTC | CASSLNSPYGYTF
- | TRBJ1-1 | TRBV19 | many | TGTGCCAGTACCACGGGGGCGAACACTGAAGCTTTCTTT | CASTTGANTEAFF
- | TRBJ2-3 | TRBV6-6 | few | TGTGCCAGCAGTTACTCGACGGCCCTAGATACGCAGTATTTT | CASSYSTALDTQYF
- | TRBJ2-2 | TRBV12-3/TRBV12-4 | few | TGTGCCAGCAGTTTCCGAGGGGGGGCGTTCACCGGGGAGCTGTTTTTT | CASSFRGGAFTGELFF
- | TRBJ2-5 | TRBV11-2 | - | TGTGCCAGCAGCTTTGGGTTTCAAGAGACCCAGTACTTC | CASSFGFQETQYF
TRBD2 | TRBJ2-1 | TRBV18 | few | TGTGCCAGCTCATCTAACGGGGGGGCTTACAATGAGCAGTTCTTC | CASSSNGGAYNEQFF
- | TRBJ2-5 | TRBV18 | few | TGTGCCAGCTCACCACGGTCTGGACGGGAGACCCAGTACTTC | CASSPRSGRETQYF
- | TRBJ2-5 | TRBV5-1 | few | TGCGCCAGCGGCCGGACGTCCCAAGAGACCCAGTACTTC | CASGRTSQETQYF
- | TRBJ2-4 | TRBV29-1 | few | TGCAGCGCCTATGAGGACGCCAAAAACATTCAGTACTTC | CSAYEDAKNIQYF
- | TRBJ2-5 | TRBV7-2 | - | TGTGCCAGCAGCGCCGACTGGGGACGAGAGACCCAGTACTTC | CASSADWGRETQYF
TRBD1 | TRBJ1-1 | TRBV18 | few | TGTGCCAGCTCACCGCGCCGGGGCGAACAGGGGGTGAACACTGAAGCTTTCTTT | CASSPRRGEQGVNTEAFF